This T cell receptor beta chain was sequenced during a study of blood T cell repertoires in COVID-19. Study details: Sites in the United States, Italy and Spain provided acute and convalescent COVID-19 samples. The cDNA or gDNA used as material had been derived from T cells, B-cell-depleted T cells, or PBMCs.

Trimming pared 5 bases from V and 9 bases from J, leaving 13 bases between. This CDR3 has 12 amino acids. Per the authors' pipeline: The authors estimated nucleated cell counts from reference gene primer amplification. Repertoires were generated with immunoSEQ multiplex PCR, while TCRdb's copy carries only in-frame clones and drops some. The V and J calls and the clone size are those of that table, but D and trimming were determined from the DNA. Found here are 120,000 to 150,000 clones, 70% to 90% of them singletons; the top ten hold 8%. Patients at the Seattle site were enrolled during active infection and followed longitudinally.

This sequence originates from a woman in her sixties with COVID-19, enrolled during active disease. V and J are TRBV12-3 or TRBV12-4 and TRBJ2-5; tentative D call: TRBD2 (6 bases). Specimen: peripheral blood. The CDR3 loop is CASSPPGEAQYF. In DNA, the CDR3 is TGTGCCAGCAGTCCCCCCGGGGAGGCCCAGTACTTC.